This T cell receptor beta chain was identified in a study of cytomegalovirus exposure and HLA in healthy donors. The V gene's germline CDR1 is SGHVS and CDR2 FQNEAQ. The CDR3 consists of 15 residues. V lost 5 bases, J lost 3 bases, and 7 bases stayed unmatched. In this sample, this clone turned up a few times. What it recognizes is unknown. Whole-study results and caveats: Several V segments, TRBV6-2 and TRBV6-3 among them, could not be told apart and were dropped. Data from an earlier analysis indicated that most TCR beta V segments were productive either about 87% or about 30% of the time. HLA-A and HLA-B allele assignments for most subjects were reportedly predicted accurately using TCR beta sequences.

Primers: 60 Vbeta forward and 13 Jbeta reverse. Profiled with immunoSEQ multiplex PCR; TCRdb holds only in-frame clones, not every one. The sample includes 60,000 to 95,000 clones, 78% seen only once; the top ten take less than 9.5%. This cohort consisted of healthy bone marrow donors. The rearrangement uses TRBV7-8 and TRBJ1-5; TRBD1 matches 7 bases. Source material: PBMCs. The TCR was taken from a woman aged 40 to 50 in good health and CMV-seropositive. CDR3 sequence reads: CASSAEQGNNQPQHF. The CDR3 bases are TGTGCCAGCAGCGCGGAACAGGGGAACAATCAGCCCCAGCATTTT.